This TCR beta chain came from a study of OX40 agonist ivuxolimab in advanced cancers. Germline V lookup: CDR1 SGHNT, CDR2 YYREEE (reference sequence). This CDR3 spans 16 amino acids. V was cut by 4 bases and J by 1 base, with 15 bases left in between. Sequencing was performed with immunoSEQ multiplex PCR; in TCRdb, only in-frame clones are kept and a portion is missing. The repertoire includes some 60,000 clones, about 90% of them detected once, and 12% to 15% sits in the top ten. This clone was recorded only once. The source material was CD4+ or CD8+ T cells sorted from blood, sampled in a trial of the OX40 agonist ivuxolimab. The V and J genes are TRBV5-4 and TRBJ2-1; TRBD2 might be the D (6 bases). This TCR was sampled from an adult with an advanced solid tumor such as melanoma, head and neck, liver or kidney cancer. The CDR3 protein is CASSRDRDLSYNEQFF. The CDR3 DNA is TGTGCCAGCAGCCGTGACCGGGACTTATCCTACAATGAGCAGTTCTTC.